The 12 T cell receptor beta chains listed next were all sequenced from one sample in a study of blood T cell repertoires in COVID-19. Using immunoSEQ multiplex PCR, the repertoire was profiled, and TCRdb retains in-frame clones only, with some absent. The sample holds hundreds of thousands of clones; 82% are singletons and the top ten take about 3.8%. The sample consisted of peripheral blood. The source of these receptors is a woman aged 80 or over with acute or convalescent COVID-19.

This CDR3 is CASSLLAGRTEQYF. CDR3 nucleotides: TGTGCCAGCAGCCTACTGGCAGGGCGGACCGAGCAGTACTTC. This chain joins TRBV3-1 (or the pseudogene TRBV3-2) and TRBJ2-7; weak D call: TRBD1 (5 bases). Trimming stripped 4 bases from V and 6 bases from J, with 16 bases between. Per germline, CDR1 LGHDT and CDR2 YNNKEL (reference sequence). The CDR3 sequence is 14 residues long.

The CDR3 sequence is CASLWPGRDTEAFF. The CDR3 region has the DNA TGTGCCAGCCTATGGCCGGGTCGGGACACTGAAGCTTTCTTT. The chain joins TRBV7-9 to TRBJ1-1, with D unresolved. CDR3 size: 14 residues. From germline, CDR1 is SEHNR and CDR2 FQNEAQ (reference sequence). V was clipped by 8 bases and J by 3 bases, with 16 bases between them.

A few counts support this clone. V usage is TRBV6-5 and J usage is TRBJ2-7; 7 nucleotides match TRBD1. The CDR3 runs to 16 residues. The germline CDR1 and CDR2 sequences are MNHEY and SVGAGI. Germline trimming cut 2 bases from V and 0 bases from J; bases unmatched to any gene: 7. CDR3 sequence reads: CASSYRSQGDSYEQYF. CDR3 DNA sequence: TGTGCCAGCAGTTACAGATCCCAGGGGGACTCCTACGAGCAGTACTTC.

CDR3 DNA: TGTGCCAGCAGCCCGGGACTAGCGGGGAACACCGGGGAGCTGTTTTTT. This encodes CASSPGLAGNTGELFF. The V and J genes are TRBV3-1 (or the pseudogene TRBV3-2) and TRBJ2-2, with TRBD2 matching 12 bases. Per the germline V gene, CDR1 is LGHDT and CDR2 is YNNKEL (reference sequence). Trimming took 4 bases from V and 1 from J; bases not matched to a gene: 1. The CDR3 is made up of 16 amino acids.

The chain employs TRBV11-3 and TRBJ1-1, with 8 bases matching TRBD1. V lost 4 bases, J lost 7 bases, and 8 bases stayed unmatched. This CDR3 has 14 residues. Germline V gene lookup returns CDR1 SGHNT and CDR2 YENEEA. The CDR3, as DNA: TGTGCCAGCAGCTCACAACAGGGGGAAGGTGAAGCTTTCTTT. It encodes CASSSQQGEGEAFF.

The chain joins TRBV5-4 to TRBJ1-1; D is ambiguous. CDR1 and CDR2 from the germline V gene are SGHNT and YYREEE (reference sequence). The CDR3 totals 15 residues. V shed 4 bases and J shed 3 bases, with 16 bases lying between them. The CDR3 DNA reads TGTGCCAGCAGCCGTCGGGATTTCGGGGACACTGAAGCTTTCTTT. Protein product: CASSRRDFGDTEAFF.

This chain uses TRBV2 with TRBJ1-5; D not resolved. Germline-derived CDR1 and CDR2 are SNHLY and FYNNEI. The V end was cut by 8 bases, the J end by 7 bases, with 21 bases between. This CDR3 is built from 15 residues. DNA for the CDR3: TGTGCCAGCGCGGAACTGACCGGGGTGGGGCAGCCCCAGCATTTT. It translates to CASAELTGVGQPQHF.

V is TRBV3-1 (or the pseudogene TRBV3-2) and J is TRBJ2-1; TRBD1 agrees at 7 bases. Trimming removed 4 bases from V and 8 bases from J; junction bases left unmatched: 11. The CDR3 totals 15 residues. In germline, CDR1 is LGHDT, CDR2 YNNKEL (reference sequence). DNA of the CDR3: TGTGCCAGCAGCCGAACAGGGGAAATACACGATGAGCAGTTCTTC. Amino acid sequence: CASSRTGEIHDEQFF.

The chain combines TRBV25-1 with TRBJ1-3, with TRBD1 as a possible D gene (6 bases). The CDR3 runs to 16 residues. V was trimmed by 1 base and J by 0 bases, leaving 10 bases between them. Germline V gene sequence: CDR1 MGHDK, CDR2 SYGVNS. The chain's CDR3 is CASSESSRGSGNTIYF. CDR3 bases: TGTGCCAGCAGTGAATCTAGCAGGGGCTCTGGAAACACCATATATTTT.

The chain couples TRBV6-5 to TRBJ2-5; 7 bases align to TRBD1. CDR3 length: 13 amino acids. CDR1 is MNHEY, CDR2 SVGAGI, per germline. J lost 5 bases, V lost 6 bases, and 6 bases had no gene match. The CDR3: CASSRQGWETQYF. The CDR3, as DNA: TGTGCCAGCAGCCGACAGGGTTGGGAGACCCAGTACTTC.

The chain uses TRBV21-1 and TRBJ1-4; TRBD1, the table's D call, was not compared with the DNA. TRBV21-1 is a documented pseudogene. The CDR3 has 15 residues. The CDR3 region has the DNA TGTGCCAGCAGCAGACGGACAGGGCTTAATGAAAAACTGTTTTTT. Its protein product is CASSRRTGLNEKLFF.

The chain recombines TRBV7-6 with TRBJ2-7; 9 positions match TRBD1. The CDR3 contains 13 residues. Germline CDR1 reads SGHVS; CDR2 reads FNYEAQ. V dropped 5 bases and J dropped 5; count of bases not matched to a gene: 4. Here the CDR3 reads CASSQQGADEQYF. CDR3 bases: TGTGCCAGCAGCCAACAGGGGGCGGACGAGCAGTACTTC.